This entry is about one TCR beta chain. This clone was detected only a few times. The specificity of this receptor is unknown. No clone much larger than this one lies a single base away; base qualities are absent. The donors belonged to the validation cohort of under 150 subjects, which was separate from the 666-subject first cohort. This sample was taken from a study of cytomegalovirus exposure and HLA in healthy donors (dated by TCRdb to about 2017). About the investigation overall: According to a later analysis, the 100 to 150 validation repertoires were produced on the same platform as the 666 repertoires of the first cohort. The study aimed to test whether cataloging public T cell receptors could reveal signatures of past pathogen exposure. Besides the first cohort of 666 subjects, a separate validation cohort made up of 90 to 150 different subjects was used. To predict cytomegalovirus infection status, the study brought together high-throughput TCR immunosequencing, statistical association of individual TCRs with disease status, and machine learning.

Overall study outcomes, separate from this receptor: A later analysis had no HLA typing for the validation cohort, so co-occurrence there was scored across all 130 or so repertoires. The authors suggested that the approach could potentially be generalized to other disease states and immunological phenotypes. While some public TCRs were present in many individuals, most TCR sequences turned up only very rarely across donors. Cytomegalovirus status was reported to be diagnosed by the classifier with high specificity and sensitivity in both the original and validation cohorts. Subsequent analysis determined that TCRs grouped into clusters in the first cohort also showed a tendency toward co-occurrence across the roughly 110 validation repertoires, and 90% to 95% of cluster scores exceeded 0. A few of the identified cytomegalovirus-associated TCR beta chains were confirmed in vitro to be specific for cytomegalovirus antigens. In the study, approximately 150 TCR beta chains were listed as associated with cytomegalovirus.

The CDR3 contains 15 residues, cysteine and phenylalanine counted. CDR3 DNA is the only sequence kept; it has 45 bases, read in frame from the first base. Trimmed from V: 3 bases; trimmed from J: 3 bases; junction bases lacking a gene match: 5. CDR1 KGHSH and CDR2 LQKENI were looked up in the germline V gene. To prepare the library, the immunoSEQ multiplex PCR assay was applied. From the authors' description of their analysis: A statistical classification framework was built for diagnosing cytomegalovirus status from the catalog of TCR beta chain sequences. TCRdb stores this immuneACCESS table with in-frame sequences only. Part of the clones is absent; in the studies checked, under half of the shortfall reflects unresolved V genes, and no reason is known for the rest. Clone size and the V and J calls come from that table; the DNA yielded D and trimming. The sample profile shows roughly 280,000 clones; 70% to 90% of them were found once. More than 0.8% of the sample lies in the top ten.

The sequence is built from TRBV18 and TRBJ2-7, and TRBD2 matches 10 of the central bases. The source material was PBMCs. This sequence originates from a woman between 18 and 30 years old in good health and CMV-seronegative. This receptor has the CDR3 CASSPIAGGNYEQYF. The DNA reads as follows: TGTGCCAGCTCACCGATAGCGGGGGGAAACTACGAGCAGTACTTC.